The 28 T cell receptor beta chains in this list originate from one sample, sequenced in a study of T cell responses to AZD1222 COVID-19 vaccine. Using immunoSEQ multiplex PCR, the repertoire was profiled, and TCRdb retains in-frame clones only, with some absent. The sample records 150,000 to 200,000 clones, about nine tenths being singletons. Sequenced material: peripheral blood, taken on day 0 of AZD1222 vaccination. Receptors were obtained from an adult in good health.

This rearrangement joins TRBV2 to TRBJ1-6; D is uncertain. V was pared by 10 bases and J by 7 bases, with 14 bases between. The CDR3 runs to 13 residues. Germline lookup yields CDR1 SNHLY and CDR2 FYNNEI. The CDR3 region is CATRATANSPLHF. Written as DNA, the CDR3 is TGTGCCACCCGGGCTACTGCCAATTCACCCCTCCACTTT.

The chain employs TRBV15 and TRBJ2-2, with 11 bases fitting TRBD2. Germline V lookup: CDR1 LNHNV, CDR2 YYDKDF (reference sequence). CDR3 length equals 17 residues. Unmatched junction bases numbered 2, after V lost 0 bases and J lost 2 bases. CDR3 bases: TGTGCCACCAGCAGAGACCTAGCGGGGGGTAACACCGGGGAGCTGTTTTTT. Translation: CATSRDLAGGNTGELFF.

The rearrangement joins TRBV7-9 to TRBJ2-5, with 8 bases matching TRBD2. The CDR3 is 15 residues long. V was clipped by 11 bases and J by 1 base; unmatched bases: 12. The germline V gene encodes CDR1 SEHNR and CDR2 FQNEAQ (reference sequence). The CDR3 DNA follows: TGTGCCCAAACCCGCTCAACTAGCGGCCAAGAGACCCAGTACTTC. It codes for CAQTRSTSGQETQYF.

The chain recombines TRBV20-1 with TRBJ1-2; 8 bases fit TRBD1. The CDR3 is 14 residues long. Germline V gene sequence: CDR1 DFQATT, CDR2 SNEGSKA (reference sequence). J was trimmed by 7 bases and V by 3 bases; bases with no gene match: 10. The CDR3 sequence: CSASPGTGLGGYTF. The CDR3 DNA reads TGCAGTGCTAGTCCTGGGACAGGATTGGGTGGCTACACCTTC.

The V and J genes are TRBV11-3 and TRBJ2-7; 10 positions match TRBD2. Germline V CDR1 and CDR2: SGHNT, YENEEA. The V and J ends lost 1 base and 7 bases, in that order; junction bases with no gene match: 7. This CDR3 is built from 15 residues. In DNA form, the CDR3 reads TGTGCCAGCAGCTTAGGGGCTAGCGGGAGCCGAGAGCAGTACTTC. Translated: CASSLGASGSREQYF.

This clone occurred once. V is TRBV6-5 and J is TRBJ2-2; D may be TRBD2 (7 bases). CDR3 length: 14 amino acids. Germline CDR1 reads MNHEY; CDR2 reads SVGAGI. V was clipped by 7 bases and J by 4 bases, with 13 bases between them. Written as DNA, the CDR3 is TGTGCCAGCATGGGGGGGCGCTTCACCGGGGAGCTGTTTTTT. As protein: CASMGGRFTGELFF.

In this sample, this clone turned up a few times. CDR3 coding DNA: TGTGCCACCAGCAGAACCTCGACCGGGACTAGCGGGAGAAATGAGCAGTTCTTC. This codes for CATSRTSTGTSGRNEQFF. V and J are TRBV15 and TRBJ2-1, with 14 bases that match TRBD2. Germline CDR1 reads LNHNV; CDR2 reads YYDKDF (reference sequence). The trim removed 2 bases at V and 7 bases at J, leaving 10 bases unmatched. The CDR3 sequence is 18 residues long. Full variable domain (remainder filled in from reference TRBV15 and TRBJ2-1): DAMVIQNPRYQVTQFGKPVTLSCSQTLNHNVMYWYQQKSSQAPKLLFHYYDKDFNNEADTPDNFQSRRPNTSFCFLDIRSPGLGDTAMYLCATSRTSTGTSGRNEQFFGPGTRLTVL.

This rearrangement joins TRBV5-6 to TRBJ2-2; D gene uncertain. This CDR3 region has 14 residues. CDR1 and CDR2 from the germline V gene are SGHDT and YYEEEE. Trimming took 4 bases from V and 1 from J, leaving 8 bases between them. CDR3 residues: CASSPIGNTGELFF. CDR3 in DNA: TGTGCCAGCAGCCCGATCGGGAACACCGGGGAGCTGTTTTTT.

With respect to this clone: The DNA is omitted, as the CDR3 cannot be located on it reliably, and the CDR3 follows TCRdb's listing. The CDR3 here is CASSFGTGTFMNTEVFF. The V call is TRBV7-6, the J call TRBJ1-1; the table gives TRBD1 as D, unverified against the DNA. Germline lookup yields CDR1 SGHVS and CDR2 FNYEAQ. The CDR3 is made up of 17 amino acids, end residues included.

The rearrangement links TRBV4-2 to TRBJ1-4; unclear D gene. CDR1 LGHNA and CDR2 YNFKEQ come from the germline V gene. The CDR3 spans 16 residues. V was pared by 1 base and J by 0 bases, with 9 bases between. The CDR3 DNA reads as TGTGCCAGCAGCCAAGTACTGGGAGCAACTAATGAAAAACTGTTTTTT. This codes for CASSQVLGATNEKLFF.

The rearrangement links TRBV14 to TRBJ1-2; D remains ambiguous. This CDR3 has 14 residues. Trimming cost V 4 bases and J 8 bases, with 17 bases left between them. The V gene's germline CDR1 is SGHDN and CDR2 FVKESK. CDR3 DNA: TGTGCCAGCAGCCCCGCCGGGCGGTCGGGAGGCTACACCTTC. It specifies CASSPAGRSGGYTF.

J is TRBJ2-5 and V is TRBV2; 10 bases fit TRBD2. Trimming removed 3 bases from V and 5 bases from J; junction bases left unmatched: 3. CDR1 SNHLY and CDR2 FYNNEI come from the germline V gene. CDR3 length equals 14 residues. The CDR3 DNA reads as TGTGCCAGCAGTGAGGGACTAGCGATGGAGACCCAGTACTTC. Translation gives CASSEGLAMETQYF.

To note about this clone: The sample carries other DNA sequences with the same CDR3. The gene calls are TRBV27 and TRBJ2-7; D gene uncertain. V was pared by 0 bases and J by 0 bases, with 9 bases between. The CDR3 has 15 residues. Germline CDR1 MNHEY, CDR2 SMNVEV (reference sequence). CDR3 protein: CASSLSGGPSYEQYF. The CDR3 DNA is TGTGCCAGCAGTTTATCGGGCGGTCCCTCCTACGAGCAGTACTTC.

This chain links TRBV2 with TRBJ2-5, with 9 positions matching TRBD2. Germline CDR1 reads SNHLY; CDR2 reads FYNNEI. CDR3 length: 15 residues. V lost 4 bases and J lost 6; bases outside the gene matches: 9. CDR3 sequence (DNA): TGTGCCAGCAGTGTAGGTAGCGGGAGAGGAAAGACCCAGTACTTC. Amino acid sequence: CASSVGSGRGKTQYF. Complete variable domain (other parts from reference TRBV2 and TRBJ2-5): EPEVTQTPSHQVTQMGQEVILRCVPISNHLYFYWYRQILGQKVEFLVSFYNNEISEKSEIFDDQFSVERPDGSNFTLKIRSTKLEDSAMYFCASSVGSGRGKTQYFGPGTRLLVL.

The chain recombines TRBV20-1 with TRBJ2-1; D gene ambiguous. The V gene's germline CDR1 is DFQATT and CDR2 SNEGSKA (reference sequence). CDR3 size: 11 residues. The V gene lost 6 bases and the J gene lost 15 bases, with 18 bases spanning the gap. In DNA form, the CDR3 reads TGCAGTGCCCAAAATCCCGCGTCTGCGTTCTTC. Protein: CSAQNPASAFF.

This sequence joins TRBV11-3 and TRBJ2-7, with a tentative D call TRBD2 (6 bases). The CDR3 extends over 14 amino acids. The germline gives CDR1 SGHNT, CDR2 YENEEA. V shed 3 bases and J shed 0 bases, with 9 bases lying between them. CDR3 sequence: CASSFSGASYEQYF. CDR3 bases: TGTGCCAGCAGCTTTAGCGGAGCCTCCTACGAGCAGTACTTC.

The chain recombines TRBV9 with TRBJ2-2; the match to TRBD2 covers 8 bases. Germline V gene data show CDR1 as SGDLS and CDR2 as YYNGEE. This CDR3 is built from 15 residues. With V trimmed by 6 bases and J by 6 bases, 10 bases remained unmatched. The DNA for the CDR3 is TGTGCCAGCACCAAGGGGACTAGTGGGGCCGGGGAGCTGTTTTTT. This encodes CASTKGTSGAGELFF.

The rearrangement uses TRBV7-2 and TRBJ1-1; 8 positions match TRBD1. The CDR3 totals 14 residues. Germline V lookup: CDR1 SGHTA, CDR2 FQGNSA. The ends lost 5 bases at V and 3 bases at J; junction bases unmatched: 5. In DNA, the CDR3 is TGTGCCAGCAGCACAAACAGGGGGGACACTGAAGCTTTCTTT. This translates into CASSTNRGDTEAFF.

CDR3 in amino acids: CASSPRRVKRGGQNTEAFF. The CDR3 bases are TGTGCCAGCAGTCCTCGGCGGGTCAAAAGGGGGGGACAGAACACTGAAGCTTTCTTT. V usage is TRBV21-1 and J usage is TRBJ1-1. TRBV21-1 corresponds to a pseudogene. The CDR3 has 19 amino acids.

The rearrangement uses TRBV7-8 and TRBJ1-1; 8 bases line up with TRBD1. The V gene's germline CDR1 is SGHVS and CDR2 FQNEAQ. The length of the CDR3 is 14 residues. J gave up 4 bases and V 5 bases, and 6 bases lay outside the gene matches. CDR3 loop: CASSRTGLGTEAFF. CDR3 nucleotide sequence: TGTGCCAGCAGCCGGACAGGGCTGGGCACTGAAGCTTTCTTT.

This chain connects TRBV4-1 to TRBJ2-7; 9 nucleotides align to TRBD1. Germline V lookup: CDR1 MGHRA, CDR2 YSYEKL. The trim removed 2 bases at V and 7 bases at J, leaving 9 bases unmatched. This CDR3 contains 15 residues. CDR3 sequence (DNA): TGCGCCAGCAGCCAATTTCACAGGGGGCCTGAAGAGCAGTACTTC. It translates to CASSQFHRGPEEQYF.

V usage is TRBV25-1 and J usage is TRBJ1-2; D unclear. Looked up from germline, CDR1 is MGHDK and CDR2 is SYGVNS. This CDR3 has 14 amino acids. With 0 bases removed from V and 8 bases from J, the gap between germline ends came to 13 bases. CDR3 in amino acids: CASSEYRTDVGYTF. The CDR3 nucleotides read TGTGCCAGCAGTGAATATCGGACTGACGTAGGCTACACCTTC.

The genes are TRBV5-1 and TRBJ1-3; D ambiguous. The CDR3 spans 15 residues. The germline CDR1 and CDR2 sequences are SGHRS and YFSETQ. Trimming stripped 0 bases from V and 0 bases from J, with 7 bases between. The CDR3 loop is CASSLDLSSGNTIYF. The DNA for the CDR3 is TGCGCCAGCAGCTTGGACCTCTCCTCTGGAAACACCATATATTTT.

The CDR3 is CASSESGQGVAGGTWDEQFF. The CDR3 region has the DNA TGTGCCAGCAGTGAATCCGGACAGGGTGTAGCGGGAGGGACTTGGGATGAGCAGTTCTTC. This rearrangement joins TRBV2 to TRBJ2-1, with TRBD2 matching over 11 bases. The CDR3 runs to 20 residues. V gave up 2 bases and J gave up 8 bases; unmatched junction bases: 20. Per the germline V gene, CDR1 is SNHLY and CDR2 is FYNNEI.

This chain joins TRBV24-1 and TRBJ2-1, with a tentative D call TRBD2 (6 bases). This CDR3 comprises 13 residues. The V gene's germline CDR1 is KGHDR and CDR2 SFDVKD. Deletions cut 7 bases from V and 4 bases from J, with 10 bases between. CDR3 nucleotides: TGTGCCACCAGCGGGAGTCATTACAATGAGCAGTTCTTC. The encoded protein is CATSGSHYNEQFF.

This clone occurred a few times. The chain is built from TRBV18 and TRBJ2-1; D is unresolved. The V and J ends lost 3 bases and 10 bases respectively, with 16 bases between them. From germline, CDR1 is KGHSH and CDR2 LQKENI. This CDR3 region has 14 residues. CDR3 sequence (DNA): TGTGCCAGCTCACCTTCTGTCGTCCCACTCGAGCAGTTCTTC. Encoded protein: CASSPSVVPLEQFF.

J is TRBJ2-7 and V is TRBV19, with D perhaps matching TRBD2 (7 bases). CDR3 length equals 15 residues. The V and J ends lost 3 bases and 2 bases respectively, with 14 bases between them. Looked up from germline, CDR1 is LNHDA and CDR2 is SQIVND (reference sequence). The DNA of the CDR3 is TGTGCCAGTAGTATCTCGTCGGGGGGCCCCTACGAGCAGTACTTC. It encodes CASSISSGGPYEQYF.

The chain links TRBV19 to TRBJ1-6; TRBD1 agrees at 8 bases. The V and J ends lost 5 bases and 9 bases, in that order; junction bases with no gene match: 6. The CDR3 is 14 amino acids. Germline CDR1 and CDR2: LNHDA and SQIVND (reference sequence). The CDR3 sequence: CASSGQGQGSPLHF. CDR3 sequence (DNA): TGTGCCAGTAGTGGACAGGGCCAAGGTTCACCCCTCCACTTT.